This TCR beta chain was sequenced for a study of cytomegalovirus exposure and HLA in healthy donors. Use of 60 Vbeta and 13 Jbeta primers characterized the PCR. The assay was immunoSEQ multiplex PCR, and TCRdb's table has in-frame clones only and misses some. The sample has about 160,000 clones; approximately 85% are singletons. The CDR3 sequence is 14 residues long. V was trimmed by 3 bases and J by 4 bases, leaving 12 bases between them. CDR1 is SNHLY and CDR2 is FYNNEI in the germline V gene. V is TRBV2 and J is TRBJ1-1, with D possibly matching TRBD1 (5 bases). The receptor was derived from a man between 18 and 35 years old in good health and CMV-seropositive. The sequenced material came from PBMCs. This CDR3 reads CASSEEGSGTEAFF. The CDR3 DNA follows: TGTGCCAGCAGTGAGGAGGGGAGCGGCACTGAAGCTTTCTTT.